One TCR beta chain is described in this entry. PCR used 60 Vbeta primers and 13 Jbeta primers. TCRdb keeps only in-frame clones here, not all; method: immunoSEQ multiplex PCR. The sample holds around 90,000 clones, 65% to 80% seen once. This record belongs to a study of cytomegalovirus exposure and HLA in healthy donors. Germline loops: CDR1 MGHDK, CDR2 SYGVNS. The CDR3 is 13 amino acids. The ends were cut back, 8 bases at V and 8 bases at J, with 15 bases in the middle. The receptor comes from a man in his thirties or forties in good health and CMV-seronegative. Specimen: PBMCs. This rearrangement joins TRBV25-1 to TRBJ1-4, with a possible D match to TRBD1 (5 bases). In DNA, the CDR3 is TGTGCCAGCCTCAGGGCGGCGGGGGAAAAACTGTTTTTT. Translation: CASLRAAGEKLFF.